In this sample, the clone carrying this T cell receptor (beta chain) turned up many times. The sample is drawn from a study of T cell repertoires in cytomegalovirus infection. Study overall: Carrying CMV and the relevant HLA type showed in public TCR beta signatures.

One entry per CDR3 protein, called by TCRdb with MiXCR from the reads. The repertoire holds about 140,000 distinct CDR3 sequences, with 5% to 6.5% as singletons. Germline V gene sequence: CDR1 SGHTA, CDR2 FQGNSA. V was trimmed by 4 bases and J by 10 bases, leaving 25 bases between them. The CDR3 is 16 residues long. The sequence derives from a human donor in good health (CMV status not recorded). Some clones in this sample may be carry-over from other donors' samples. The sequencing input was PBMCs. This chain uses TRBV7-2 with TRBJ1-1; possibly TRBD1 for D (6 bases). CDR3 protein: CASSSSPQTTGTRAFF. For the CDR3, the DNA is TGTGCCAGCAGCTCAAGCCCTCAGACTACGGGGACACGAGCTTTCTTT. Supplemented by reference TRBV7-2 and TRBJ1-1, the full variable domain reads GAGVSQSPSNKVTEKGKDVELRCDPISGHTALYWYRQSLGQGLEFLIYFQGNSAPDKSGLPSDRFSAERTGGSVSTLTIQRTQQEDSAVYLCASSSSPQTTGTRAFFGQGTRLTVV.